These 13 T cell receptor beta chains share one sample of origin, sequenced in a study of STAT5B mutations in CD4+ large granular lymphocyte leukemia. Produced via immunoSEQ multiplex PCR; TCRdb's table is partial and in-frame only. Among tens of thousands of clones listed, just under 75% were seen once. Sequenced material: CD4+ T cells from blood buffy coats. Every receptor here comes from a human donor in good health.

The genes are TRBV7-2 and TRBJ2-2, with D possibly being TRBD2 (6 bases). Trimming left V 4 bases short and J 2 bases short, with 11 bases between. Looked up from germline, CDR1 is SGHTA and CDR2 is FQGNSA. The CDR3 spans 15 residues. The CDR3 nucleotides read TGTGCCAGCAGCTACCTCGGGAGTAACACCGGGGAGCTGTTTTTT. Protein product: CASSYLGSNTGELFF. Variable domain in full (rest from reference TRBV7-2 and TRBJ2-2): GAGVSQSPSNKVTEKGKDVELRCDPISGHTALYWYRQSLGQGLEFLIYFQGNSAPDKSGLPSDRFSAERTGGSVSTLTIQRTQQEDSAVYLCASSYLGSNTGELFFGEGSRLTVL.

The CDR3 protein is CSVRRGQGDQYF. The CDR3 DNA follows: TGCAGCGTTCGACGGGGGCAAGGGGACCAGTACTTC. This rearrangement joins TRBV29-1 to TRBJ2-5; tentatively, D is TRBD1 or TRBD2 (6 bases each). V was clipped by 5 bases and J by 10 bases, with 17 bases between them. Per germline, CDR1 SQVTM and CDR2 ANQGSEA. CDR3 length: 12 amino acids.

V is TRBV20-1 and J is TRBJ2-3; TRBD2 is a possible D gene (6 bases). This CDR3 contains 11 residues. Trimming stripped 0 bases from V and 8 bases from J, with 6 bases between. CDR1 is DFQATT, CDR2 SNEGSKA, per germline (reference sequence). The CDR3 here is CSAREEGTQYF. The CDR3 DNA reads as TGCAGTGCTAGAGAGGAGGGTACGCAGTATTTT.

A single count supports this clone. This sequence joins TRBV27 and TRBJ2-7; D is unclear. The V end lost 4 bases, the J end lost 4 bases, and 11 bases lay between the germline ends. The germline V gene has CDR1 MNHEY and CDR2 SMNVEV (reference sequence). The CDR3 has 13 residues. The CDR3 DNA follows: TGTGCCAGCAGTTGCGCTGGTGAATACGAGCAGTACGTC. Protein: CASSCAGEYEQYV.

The chain recombines TRBV5-1 with TRBJ1-3; weak D call: TRBD1 (5 bases). The ends were cut back, 3 bases at V and 3 bases at J, with 7 bases in the middle. Germline V gives CDR1 SGHRS, CDR2 YFSETQ. The CDR3 sequence is 13 residues long. DNA of the CDR3: TGCGCCAGCAGCTCAGACAGTGGAAACACCATATATTTT. Its translation: CASSSDSGNTIYF.

The chain couples TRBV4-3 to TRBJ2-4; D may correspond to TRBD1 or TRBD2 (5 bases each). Deletions cut 0 bases from V and 3 bases from J, with 15 bases between. The CDR3 extends over 17 amino acids. CDR1 is LGHNA and CDR2 is YSLEER in the germline V gene. The CDR3 loop reads CASSQDLTGRDKNIQYF. The CDR3 region has the DNA TGCGCCAGCAGCCAAGATCTCACGGGGCGAGACAAAAACATTCAGTACTTC.

This clone is a singleton in its sample. The genes are TRBV18 and TRBJ1-1; D is uncertain. V was clipped by 3 bases and J by 3 bases, with 11 bases between them. Germline loops: CDR1 KGHSH, CDR2 LQKENI. This CDR3 contains 14 residues. The CDR3 coding sequence is TGTGCCAGCTCACCTGGGAGGAGAGACACTGAAGCTTTCTTT. It yields the protein CASSPGRRDTEAFF.

Within the sample, this clone is medium-sized. V is TRBV7-9 and J is TRBJ2-1; D not resolved. Germline V lookup: CDR1 SEHNR, CDR2 FQNEAQ (reference sequence). Deletions cut 4 bases from V and 7 bases from J, with 8 bases between. The CDR3 spans 12 residues. The chain's CDR3 is CASSSLRNEQFF. The CDR3 coding sequence is TGTGCCAGCAGCTCCCTTCGGAATGAGCAGTTCTTC.

The chain has TRBV29-1 and TRBJ1-4; D remains ambiguous. The CDR3 consists of 15 residues. CDR1 is SQVTM and CDR2 is ANQGSEA in the germline V gene. Between the trimmed V and J ends, which lost 4 bases and 1 base, there was a span of 13 bases. The CDR3 DNA reads TGCAGCGTTGTTGACTACGACGGAACTAATGAAAAACTGTTTTTT. Its protein product is CSVVDYDGTNEKLFF.

The CDR3 spells CASRASGQKSYEQYV. The DNA for the CDR3 is TGTGCCAGCAGGGCCTCGGGACAGAAGTCCTACGAGCAGTACGTC. V is TRBV28 and J is TRBJ2-7; 7 bases match TRBD1. CDR1 and CDR2 (germline): MDHEN, SYDVKM. J lost 1 base, V lost 6 bases, and 9 bases had no gene match. This CDR3 spans 15 amino acids.

J is TRBJ2-1 and V is TRBV4-1; perhaps D is TRBD1 or TRBD2 (5 bases each). The length of the CDR3 is 16 residues. Germline assignment: CDR1 MGHRA and CDR2 YSYEKL. Between the trimmed V and J ends, which lost 0 bases and 2 bases, there was a span of 11 bases. CDR3 amino acids: CASSQEGLAPYNEQFF. Here the CDR3 DNA reads TGCGCCAGCAGCCAAGAGGGGCTAGCCCCCTACAATGAGCAGTTCTTC.

The V call is TRBV5-6, the J call TRBJ2-3; tentatively, D is TRBD2 (5 bases). Germline V lookup: CDR1 SGHDT, CDR2 YYEEEE. The CDR3 runs to 15 residues. Trimming left V 2 bases short and J 0 bases short, with 10 bases between. Here the CDR3 DNA reads TGTGCCAGCAGCTTCCGGGGTTATAGCACAGATACGCAGTATTTT. Protein: CASSFRGYSTDTQYF.

The chain has TRBV4-2 and TRBJ2-5, with 11 nucleotides matching TRBD2. Germline V gene sequence: CDR1 LGHNA, CDR2 YNFKEQ. CDR3 length: 19 residues. Losses at the gene ends were 3 bases for V and 3 bases for J; bases not matched to a gene: 15. The CDR3 loop is CASSHNGGLAGGREETQYF. The CDR3 nucleotides are TGTGCCAGCAGCCACAACGGCGGGCTAGCGGGAGGTCGCGAAGAGACCCAGTACTTC.